The 11 T cell receptor beta chains reported below all come from one sample, sequenced in a study of cytomegalovirus exposure and HLA in healthy donors. In the PCR, 60 Vbeta and 13 Jbeta primers were used. TCRdb's table, derived via immunoSEQ multiplex PCR, lists solely in-frame clones and lacks some. The profile covers some 100,000 clones, with 65% to 75% appearing a single time and 4.8% taken by the ten largest. Source material: PBMCs. The receptors come from a woman aged 18-29 years in good health and CMV-seropositive.

V gene TRBV5-4 combines with J gene TRBJ2-2; a possible D gene is TRBD2 (6 bases). Germline CDR1 and CDR2: SGHNT and YYREEE (reference sequence). Trimming left V 4 bases short and J 2 bases short, with 12 bases between. This CDR3 has 15 amino acids. CDR3 DNA: TGTGCCAGCAGCCTAGGGGCGGGAAACACCGGGGAGCTGTTTTTT. Amino acids: CASSLGAGNTGELFF.

The rearrangement uses TRBV5-4 and TRBJ2-2; TRBD1 matches 10 bases. Germline-derived CDR1 and CDR2 are SGHNT and YYREEE (reference sequence). V lost 1 base to trimming and J lost 6 bases; unmatched junction nucleotides: 6. The CDR3 loop spans 16 amino acids. The CDR3: CASSLPGQGVAGELFF. The CDR3 DNA is TGTGCCAGCAGCTTGCCCGGACAGGGGGTTGCCGGGGAGCTGTTTTTT.

The rearrangement joins TRBV18 to TRBJ1-1; the D is unclear. The CDR3 covers 15 residues. Germline CDR1 and CDR2: KGHSH and LQKENI. The ends were cut back, 0 bases at V and 6 bases at J, with 14 bases in the middle. The DNA for the CDR3 is TGTGCCAGCTCACCACCCCCCCTAGTACGGTCTGAAGCTTTCTTT. Translating gives CASSPPPLVRSEAFF.

The chain carries TRBV11-2 and TRBJ2-1; D is perhaps TRBD2 (6 bases). The germline V gene has CDR1 SGHAT and CDR2 FQNNGV. V was shortened by 5 bases and J by 0 bases, with 11 bases between the two germline ends. The CDR3 contains 15 residues. CDR3 coding DNA: TGTGCCAGCAGCGGGGGACTTCGCTCCTACAATGAGCAGTTCTTC. This codes for CASSGGLRSYNEQFF.

The rearrangement joins TRBV7-2 to TRBJ1-2, with D possibly being TRBD1 (6 bases). V was shortened by 5 bases and J by 4 bases, with 11 bases between the two germline ends. There are 13 residues in the CDR3. Germline CDR1 and CDR2: SGHTA and FQGNSA. As DNA, the CDR3 is TGTGCCAGCAGCCAACAGGGTGCCTATGGCTACACCTTC. Translating gives CASSQQGAYGYTF.

The rearrangement uses TRBV2 and TRBJ2-5, with 9 bases lining up with TRBD1. Judging by the DNA end, TRBJ2-7 fits better; the J call may be wrong. The germline V gene has CDR1 SNHLY and CDR2 FYNNEI. The CDR3 length is 14 residues. DNA for the CDR3: TGTGCCGCTGAGGAGGGACAGGGTCCCTACGAGCAGTACTTC. Translating gives CAAEEGQGPYEQYF.

The rearrangement uses TRBV27 and TRBJ1-4, with unresolved D. CDR3 size: 16 residues. Germline CDR1 MNHEY, CDR2 SMNVEV (reference sequence). Between the trimmed V and J ends, which lost 5 bases and 5 bases, there was a span of 18 bases. The CDR3 is CASSPQAGLGNEKLFF. The CDR3 DNA follows: TGTGCCAGCAGTCCCCAAGCGGGGTTAGGAAATGAAAAACTGTTTTTT.

V and J are TRBV2 and TRBJ1-1, with 11 bases lining up with TRBD1. Germline-derived CDR1 and CDR2 are SNHLY and FYNNEI. This CDR3 has 16 residues. V dropped 5 bases and J dropped 5; count of bases not matched to a gene: 10. CDR3 in DNA: TGTGCCAGCAGTTCCGGGACAGGGGGAGGATGGACTGAAGCTTTCTTT. Protein sequence: CASSSGTGGGWTEAFF. Full variable domain (missing parts from reference TRBV2 and TRBJ1-1): EPEVTQTPSHQVTQMGQEVILRCVPISNHLYFYWYRQILGQKVEFLVSFYNNEISEKSEIFDDQFSVERPDGSNFTLKIRSTKLEDSAMYFCASSSGTGGGWTEAFFGQGTRLTVV.

The gene calls are TRBV6-4 and TRBJ2-1; TRBD2 matches 9 bases. Germline CDR1 is MRHNA and CDR2 is SNTAGT. This CDR3 is 12 amino acids long. V was pared by 2 bases and J by 16 bases, with 6 bases of the junction left unmatched. CDR3 residues: CASSDPYGTSFF. DNA of the CDR3: TGTGCCAGCAGTGACCCCTACGGGACTAGCTTCTTC.

The gene calls are TRBV7-8 and TRBJ2-3; 11 positions agree with TRBD2. The junction had 16 bases not matched to a gene; V was cut back by 5 bases and J by 6 bases. Germline V gene data show CDR1 as SGHVS and CDR2 as FQNEAQ. The CDR3 has 18 residues. For the CDR3, the DNA is TGTGCCAGCAGCCCGCCCCGGAGGCTAGCGGGAGGTTTGGATACGCAGTATTTT. This sequence encodes CASSPPRRLAGGLDTQYF.

The chain has TRBV27 and TRBJ2-7; 8 nucleotides line up with TRBD2. The CDR3 spans 17 residues. Germline V lookup: CDR1 MNHEY, CDR2 SMNVEV (reference sequence). The junction had 16 bases not matched to a gene; V was cut back by 5 bases and J by 4 bases. As DNA, the CDR3 is TGTGCCAGCAGTCTCCCAAGAATAGCGGGAAGGTCTTACGAGCAGTACTTC. It encodes CASSLPRIAGRSYEQYF.